The source of this T cell receptor (beta chain) is a study of blood T cell repertoires in COVID-19 (dated by TCRdb to the early 2020s). As for the study more broadly: Samples covering the acute and convalescent phases of COVID-19 were provided by collaborators in the United States, Italy and Spain. The material from the prospective study consisted of cDNA or gDNA derived from T cells, B-cell-depleted T cells, or PBMCs. Deeply sampled blood TCRbeta repertoires from subjects exposed to, actively infected with, or recovered from COVID-19 were included in the dataset. The repertoires were made available in a free public database intended to serve as a resource for research on the immune response to SARS-CoV-2. Samples came from the ongoing ImmuneRACE study (first 160 participants) plus 1,254 subjects from 6 global collaborators. Nearly every sample came with metadata listing a de-identified subject ID, COVID-19 status, age in years and sex. Where available, HLA class I and class II types were taken from metadata supplied by the sample provider and were not determined by assay-based typing. Paper-wide results and their limitations: How much clinical and demographic metadata was included differed by source and by participant, and the metadata was provided uncurated.

The immunoSEQ Assay, a bias-controlled multiplex PCR, was used to amplify TCRbeta CDR3 regions from genomic DNA. Under the source paper's analysis protocol: The number of nucleated cells in each sample was estimated by amplification of reference gene primers within the assay. Sequence reads were collapsed and filtered to measure the absolute abundance of every unique TCRbeta CDR3 rearrangement. Productive Simpson clonality was computed per sample as the square root of Simpson's diversity index over productive rearrangements. The clones in this table, taken by TCRdb from immuneACCESS, are in-frame only. Not every clone is retained; where verified, under half of the shortfall comes from an unresolved V gene, and the cause of the rest is unknown. The V and J calls and clone size were taken over from that table, and D and trimming were inferred from the DNA. The sample table lists about 150,000 clones, almost 80% of them with a count of one. Over 9.5% of the sample goes to the ten largest clones.

From its cysteine to its phenylalanine, the CDR3 spans 15 amino acids. Only the CDR3 DNA stays, 45 bases, in frame from base 1. V has 5 bases trimmed and J has 1 base trimmed; junction bases matching no gene number 2. The germline V gene yields SGHTA for CDR1 and FQGTGA for CDR2. This clone was observed a single time. The antigen it recognizes is unknown. Base qualities were left out, and no much larger clone turns up one base away. Another Seattle source contributed samples from volunteer blood donors who had recovered from COVID-19. Each collaborating institution followed its own protocols to collect whole blood in K2EDTA tubes. For TCRbeta analysis, collaborators shipped samples in one of three forms: frozen whole blood, isolated PBMCs, or DNA extracted from either of those sample types.

The receptor was derived from a man aged 55 to 70 who had recovered from COVID-19. Sequenced sample: peripheral blood. Recombination joined TRBV7-3 with TRBJ2-3; TRBD1 fits 11 bases in the junction. The nucleotides read TGTGCCAGCAGCCCGGGACAGGGGGGCACAGATACGCAGTATTTT. Translated, this is CASSPGQGGTDTQYF.